This paragraph reports one T cell receptor (beta chain). The source of the sample is a study of blood T cell repertoires in COVID-19. Whole-study context: Italy, Spain and the United States were the sources of the convalescent and acute COVID-19 samples. Sample material is recorded as cDNA or gDNA derived from T cells, B-cell-depleted T cells, or PBMCs.

In the original analysis: Amplification of reference gene primers was used by the study to estimate nucleated cell counts. Clones were read by immunoSEQ multiplex PCR, and TCRdb kept only the in-frame ones, dropping some. The V and J calls and clone size were taken over from that table, and D and trimming were inferred from the DNA. The table records about 140,000 clones, roughly 78% of them present only once. Trimming left V 0 bases short and J 1 base short, with 4 bases between. Germline assignment: CDR1 SEHNR and CDR2 FQNEAQ (reference sequence). The CDR3 totals 14 residues. The source material was peripheral blood. This sequence was found in a man aged 55 to 70 with acute or convalescent COVID-19. The chain employs TRBV7-9 and TRBJ1-5, with unresolved D. The CDR3 DNA sequence: TGTGCCAGCAGCTTAGCCGGGAGCAATCAGCCCCAGCATTTT. Translating it yields CASSLAGSNQPQHF.